A single sample gave rise to the 28 T cell receptor beta chains below, sequenced in a study of CD8 T cells in Susac syndrome. With random hexamers, roughly 0.45 to 1 ug RNA was reverse transcribed. One entry per CDR3 protein results from TCRdb running MiXCR on the immunoSEQ multiplex PCR reads. This table holds approximately 76,000 distinct CDR3 sequences, about 95% found once. The sample was CD8+ T cells from PBMCs. The receptors derive from a human donor with multiple sclerosis.

The V gene is TRBV5-1, the J gene TRBJ1-2; 7 nucleotides align to TRBD1. Germline values: CDR1 SGHRS, CDR2 YFSETQ. The CDR3 is 16 residues long. With V trimmed by 4 bases and J by 2 bases, 11 bases remained unmatched. The CDR3 nucleotides read TGCGCCAGCAGCCCCTGGGGACAGCCGAAAAACTATGGCTACACCTTC. This translates into CASSPWGQPKNYGYTF.

The V gene is TRBV4-1, the J gene TRBJ1-1; TRBD1 matches at 8 bases. The V gene end was trimmed by 8 bases and the J gene end by 5 bases; junction bases not matched to a gene: 10. Germline lookup yields CDR1 MGHRA and CDR2 YSYEKL. The CDR3 is 14 residues long. This CDR3 reads CASHPPGGRTEAFF. In nucleotides, the CDR3 is TGCGCCAGCCACCCCCCAGGGGGCCGGACTGAAGCTTTCTTT.

The chain couples TRBV29-1 to TRBJ2-5; D is ambiguous. Germline values: CDR1 SQVTM, CDR2 ANQGSEA. Trimming pared 4 bases from V and 2 bases from J, leaving 8 bases between. The CDR3 runs 12 residues. CDR3 nucleotide sequence: TGCAGCGTTGCGGCCTTACAAGAGACCCAGTACTTC. This codes for CSVAALQETQYF.

This chain links TRBV5-1 with TRBJ2-7; 10 bases line up with TRBD1. The CDR3 is 17 residues long. CDR1 is SGHRS, CDR2 YFSETQ, per germline. The J segment lost 1 base and the V segment lost 4 bases, leaving 11 bases of the junction unmatched. The CDR3 reads CASSTITGTGVSYEQYF. CDR3 coding DNA: TGCGCCAGCAGCACCATTACCGGGACAGGGGTTTCCTACGAGCAGTACTTC.

The chain employs TRBV15 and TRBJ2-2; 8 bases match TRBD1. Losses at the gene ends were 7 bases for V and 0 bases for J; bases not matched to a gene: 10. CDR3 size: 17 residues. The germline CDR1 and CDR2 sequences are LNHNV and YYDKDF (reference sequence). The CDR3 protein is CATTGTGTSANTGELFF. DNA of the CDR3: TGTGCCACCACAGGGACAGGCACCTCCGCGAACACCGGGGAGCTGTTTTTT.

The chain combines TRBV7-9 with TRBJ1-2; D unclear. V was trimmed by 6 bases and J by 5 bases, leaving 10 bases between them. From germline, CDR1 is SEHNR and CDR2 FQNEAQ (reference sequence). The CDR3 loop spans 12 amino acids. The CDR3 here is CASSSVGYGYTF. CDR3 coding DNA: TGTGCCAGCAGTAGCGTGGGATATGGCTACACCTTC.

The V call is TRBV27, the J call TRBJ1-6; no clear D gene. Germline V gene lookup returns CDR1 MNHEY and CDR2 SMNVEV (reference sequence). The V and J ends lost 7 bases and 7 bases respectively, with 11 bases between them. This CDR3 is built from 13 residues. DNA for the CDR3: TGTGCCAGCACCCTCATGATGAATTCACCCCTCCACTTT. It translates to CASTLMMNSPLHF.

The genes are TRBV5-1 and TRBJ2-5; D possibly matches TRBD1 or TRBD2 (5 bases each). This CDR3 has 15 residues. Trimming shortened V by 0 bases and J by 4 bases, and 13 bases separated the two germline ends. Germline V gene sequence: CDR1 SGHRS, CDR2 YFSETQ. The CDR3 sequence is CASSLVTEGRETQYF. In nucleotides, the CDR3 is TGCGCCAGCAGCTTGGTTACCGAGGGGAGAGAGACCCAGTACTTC.

The chain couples TRBV29-1 to TRBJ2-5, with TRBD2 as a possible D gene (5 bases). CDR1 is SQVTM and CDR2 is ANQGSEA in the germline V gene. The CDR3 length is 12 residues. Trimming pared 7 bases from V and 4 bases from J, leaving 13 bases between. CDR3 amino acids: CSGREGGETQYF. The CDR3 DNA reads TGCAGCGGGCGAGAGGGTGGAGAGACCCAGTACTTC. Drawing the rest from reference TRBV29-1 and TRBJ2-5, the complete variable domain is SAVISQKPSRDICQRGTSLTIQCQVDSQVTMMFWYRQQPGQSLTLIATANQGSEATYESGFVIDKFPISRPNLTFSTLTVSNMSPEDSSIYLCSGREGGETQYFGPGTRLLVL.

The rearrangement uses TRBV13 and TRBJ2-3, with TRBD2 matching over 8 bases. After removal of 2 bases from V and 2 bases from J, the junction contained 9 bases not matched to a gene. From germline, CDR1 is PRHDT and CDR2 FYEKMQ (reference sequence). CDR3 length equals 17 residues. CDR3 loop: CASSLWRSGGPTDTQYF. CDR3 nucleotides: TGTGCCAGCAGCTTATGGAGGAGCGGGGGACCCACAGATACGCAGTATTTT.

This chain links TRBV5-1 with TRBJ2-2, with no clear D. CDR1 and CDR2 (germline): SGHRS, YFSETQ. The CDR3 runs 16 residues. V was cut by 6 bases and J by 4 bases, with 19 bases left in between. CDR3 residues: CASTYSDQPSTGELFF. The CDR3 DNA follows: TGCGCCAGCACCTACTCTGACCAGCCATCCACCGGGGAGCTGTTTTTT.

The DNA for the CDR3 is TGCAGCGCCGAAGGCTACTACAATGAGCAGTTCTTC. Protein sequence: CSAEGYYNEQFF. This chain uses TRBV29-1 with TRBJ2-1; no reliable D call. The CDR3 spans 12 residues. The germline V gene encodes CDR1 SQVTM and CDR2 ANQGSEA. Trimming cost V 7 bases and J 3 bases, with 10 bases left between them.

The chain employs TRBV27 and TRBJ2-1; D gene ambiguous. The CDR3 extends over 13 amino acids. CDR1 and CDR2 from the germline V gene are MNHEY and SMNVEV (reference sequence). Trimming cost V 10 bases and J 7 bases, with 17 bases left between them. CDR3 residues: CATLDTPGNEQFF. CDR3 sequence (DNA): TGTGCCACACTTGACACCCCTGGGAATGAGCAGTTCTTC.

The rearrangement uses TRBV6-2 or TRBV6-3 and TRBJ1-1; TRBD1 matches 7 bases. The CDR3 totals 15 residues. The germline gives CDR1 MNHEY, CDR2 SVGEGT. Trimming took 8 bases from V and 3 from J; bases not matched to a gene: 12. Here the CDR3 reads CASRQGGREDTEAFF. DNA of the CDR3: TGTGCCAGCCGCCAAGGGGGCCGGGAGGACACTGAAGCTTTCTTT.

The chain joins TRBV7-8 to TRBJ2-1; tentatively, D is TRBD2 (6 bases). CDR3 length equals 19 residues. V lost 6 bases, J lost 4 bases, and 28 bases lay in between. Germline CDR1 and CDR2: SGHVS and FQNEAQ. The CDR3 spells CASSYLVRSIRGIYNEQFF. The CDR3 nucleotides read TGTGCCAGCAGTTACCTCGTCAGGTCAATCCGGGGGATATACAATGAGCAGTTCTTC. The full variable domain, with the rest looked up from reference TRBV7-8 and TRBJ2-1, is GAGVSQSPRYKVAKRGQDVALRCDPISGHVSLFWYQQALGQGPEFLTYFQNEAQLDKSGLPSDRFFAERPEGSVSTLKIQRTQQEDSAVYLCASSYLVRSIRGIYNEQFFGPGTRLTVL.

The rearrangement uses TRBV29-1 and TRBJ2-7; TRBD1 might be the D (6 bases). The CDR3 has 13 residues. Germline CDR1 reads SQVTM; CDR2 reads ANQGSEA. Trimming pared 2 bases from V and 6 bases from J, leaving 14 bases between. The CDR3 DNA is TGCAGCGTTGAATCAGGGGTAGGAGGCGAGCAGTACTTC. Its translation: CSVESGVGGEQYF.

The chain links TRBV4-1 to TRBJ2-7; 11 bases match TRBD1. This CDR3 region has 18 residues. CDR1 and CDR2 from the germline V gene are MGHRA and YSYEKL. J gave up 4 bases and V 4 bases, and 15 bases lay outside the gene matches. CDR3 amino acids: CASSRGPMRDRGSYEQYF. The DNA for the CDR3 is TGCGCCAGCAGCCGCGGACCCATGCGGGACAGGGGGTCTTACGAGCAGTACTTC.

This clonotype came up once. The V gene is TRBV27, the J gene TRBJ2-1, with 9 bases aligning to TRBD1. Germline V gene data show CDR1 as MNHEY and CDR2 as SMNVEV (reference sequence). The V gene end was trimmed by 4 bases and the J gene end by 3 bases; junction bases not matched to a gene: 10. The CDR3 is 17 amino acids. CDR3 sequence: CASSSPHGQGNYNEQFF. The CDR3 DNA reads as TGTGCCAGCAGTTCCCCTCATGGACAGGGGAACTACAATGAGCAGTTCTTC.

This sequence joins TRBV10-3 and TRBJ2-4; 12 bases line up with TRBD2. V trimming: 4 bases; J trimming: 5 bases; junction bases outside the gene matches: 0. Germline V lookup: CDR1 ENHRY, CDR2 SYGVKD. The CDR3 sequence is 14 residues long. The DNA for the CDR3 is TGTGCCATCAGTGGGACTAGCGGGGAAAACATTCAGTACTTC. Encoded protein: CAISGTSGENIQYF.

The CDR3 DNA reads TGTGCCTGGAGTACCTGGACAGGGATCGGCATGGAGACGGGAAACACCATATATTTT. Protein: CAWSTWTGIGMETGNTIYF. J is TRBJ1-3 and V is TRBV30; 8 bases fit TRBD1. CDR3 length: 19 amino acids. Germline CDR1 GTSNPN, CDR2 SVGIG (reference sequence). The V gene end was trimmed by 2 bases and the J gene end by 4 bases; junction bases not matched to a gene: 19.

V and J are TRBV5-6 and TRBJ2-7; 10 bases fit TRBD1. The CDR3 sequence is 14 residues long. The V segment lost 4 bases and the J segment 7 bases; nucleotides outside the gene matches: 8. Per germline, CDR1 SGHDT and CDR2 YYEEEE. The CDR3 DNA sequence: TGTGCCAGCAGCCCCGGGACAGGGGCTGGGGAGCAGTACTTC. It is translated as CASSPGTGAGEQYF.

This clonotype was recorded once. This chain uses TRBV11-1 with TRBJ1-1; the D gene is possibly TRBD1 (5 bases). This CDR3 is built from 17 residues. V shed 5 bases and J shed 0 bases, with 19 bases lying between them. CDR1 SGHAT and CDR2 FQDESV come from the germline V gene (reference sequence). CDR3 amino acids: CASSPWREGPLNTEAFF. As DNA, the CDR3 is TGTGCCAGCAGCCCTTGGCGTGAGGGGCCCTTGAACACTGAAGCTTTCTTT.

The J gene is TRBJ2-5, the V gene TRBV27, with D perhaps matching TRBD1 or TRBD2 (5 bases each). Germline V gives CDR1 MNHEY, CDR2 SMNVEV (reference sequence). The CDR3 is 14 amino acids. The V and J ends lost 3 bases and 2 bases respectively, with 10 bases between them. The CDR3 spells CASSLGVLQETQYF. The CDR3 DNA reads TGTGCCAGCAGTTTGGGGGTGTTGCAAGAGACCCAGTACTTC.

The chain carries TRBV6-5 and TRBJ1-5; no definite D call. The CDR3 contains 13 residues. The germline V and J ends were trimmed by 4 bases and 3 bases, with 7 bases remaining between them. From germline, CDR1 is MNHEY and CDR2 SVGAGI. CDR3 sequence reads: CASSFGFNQPQHF. CDR3 bases: TGTGCCAGCAGTTTCGGGTTCAATCAGCCCCAGCATTTT.

The V gene is TRBV12-3 or TRBV12-4, the J gene TRBJ2-7, with D uncertain. The CDR3 spans 14 residues. Trimming took off 2 bases at V and 0 bases at J, with 8 bases between the two ends. DNA for the CDR3: TGTGCCAGCAGTTTAAGCCACAGCTCCTACGAGCAGTACTTC. Amino acid sequence: CASSLSHSSYEQYF.

This sequence joins TRBV19 and TRBJ1-1; a possible D gene is TRBD1 (5 bases). Deletions cut 5 bases from V and 8 bases from J, with 15 bases between. CDR1 is LNHDA, CDR2 SQIVND, per germline (reference sequence). The CDR3 is 13 amino acids. The CDR3 loop is CASSLTGTVEAFF. CDR3 bases: TGTGCCAGTAGTCTTACAGGTACAGTGGAAGCTTTCTTT.

The rearrangement uses TRBV6-5 and TRBJ2-7, with D tentatively TRBD1 (6 bases). V was pared by 6 bases and J by 6 bases, with 18 bases between. This CDR3 contains 14 residues. The germline CDR1 and CDR2 sequences are MNHEY and SVGAGI. The CDR3 spells CASRGRGWASEQYF. Here the CDR3 DNA reads TGTGCCAGCAGGGGCAGGGGATGGGCTAGCGAGCAGTACTTC.

The chain couples TRBV6-1 to TRBJ1-2; 7 nucleotides line up with TRBD1. V dropped 5 bases and J dropped 8; count of bases not matched to a gene: 8. Per germline, CDR1 MNHNS and CDR2 SASEGT. The CDR3 is made up of 13 amino acids. As DNA, the CDR3 is TGTGCCAGCAGTATCATAGGGGGCTACGGCTACACCTTC. Its translation is CASSIIGGYGYTF.